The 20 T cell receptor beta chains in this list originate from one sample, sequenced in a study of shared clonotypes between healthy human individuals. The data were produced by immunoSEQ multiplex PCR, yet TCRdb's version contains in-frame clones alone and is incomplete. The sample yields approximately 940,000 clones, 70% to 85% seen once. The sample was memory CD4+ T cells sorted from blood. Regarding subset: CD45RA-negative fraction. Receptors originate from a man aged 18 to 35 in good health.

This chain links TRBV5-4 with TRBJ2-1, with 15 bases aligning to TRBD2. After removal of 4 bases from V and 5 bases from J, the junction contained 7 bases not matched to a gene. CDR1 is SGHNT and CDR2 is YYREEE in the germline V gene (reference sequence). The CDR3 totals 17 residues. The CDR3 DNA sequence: TGTGCCAGCAGCAAAGGGACTAGCGGGAGGAGTAACAATGAGCAGTTCTTC. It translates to CASSKGTSGRSNNEQFF.

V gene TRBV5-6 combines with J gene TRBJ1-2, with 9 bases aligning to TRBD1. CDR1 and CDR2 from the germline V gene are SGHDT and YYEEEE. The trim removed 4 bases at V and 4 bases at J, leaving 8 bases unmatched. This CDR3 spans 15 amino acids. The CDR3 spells CASSTGTGKTYGYTF. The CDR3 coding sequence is TGTGCCAGCAGCACCGGGACAGGGAAGACCTATGGCTACACCTTC.

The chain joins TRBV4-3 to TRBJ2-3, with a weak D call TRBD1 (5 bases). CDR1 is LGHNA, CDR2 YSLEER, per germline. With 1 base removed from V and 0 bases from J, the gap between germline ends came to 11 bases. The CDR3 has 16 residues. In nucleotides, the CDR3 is TGCGCCAGCAGCCAAGGGGGCGGCCCTAGCACAGATACGCAGTATTTT. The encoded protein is CASSQGGGPSTDTQYF.

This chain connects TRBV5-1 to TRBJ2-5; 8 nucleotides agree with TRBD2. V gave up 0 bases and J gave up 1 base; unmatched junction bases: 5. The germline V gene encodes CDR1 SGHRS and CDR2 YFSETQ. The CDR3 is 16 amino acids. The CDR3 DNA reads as TGCGCCAGCAGCTTGGCCGGTAGCGGGACCCAAGAGACCCAGTACTTC. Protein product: CASSLAGSGTQETQYF.

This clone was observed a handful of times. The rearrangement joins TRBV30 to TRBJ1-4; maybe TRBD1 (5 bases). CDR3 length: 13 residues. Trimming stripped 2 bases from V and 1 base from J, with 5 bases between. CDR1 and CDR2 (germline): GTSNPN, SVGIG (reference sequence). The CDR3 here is CAWSQGTNEKLFF. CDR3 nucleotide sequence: TGTGCCTGGAGTCAGGGAACTAATGAAAAACTGTTTTTT.

CDR3 DNA sequence: TGTGCCAGCAGCTGGGCTATGGGACTAGCGGGAGTACGGACAGATACGCAGTATTTT. It encodes CASSWAMGLAGVRTDTQYF. This chain joins TRBV5-5 and TRBJ2-3; TRBD2 aligns across 14 bases. Per germline, CDR1 SGHKS and CDR2 YYEKEE (reference sequence). Germline trimming cut 3 bases from V and 3 bases from J; bases unmatched to any gene: 12. CDR3 length: 19 residues.

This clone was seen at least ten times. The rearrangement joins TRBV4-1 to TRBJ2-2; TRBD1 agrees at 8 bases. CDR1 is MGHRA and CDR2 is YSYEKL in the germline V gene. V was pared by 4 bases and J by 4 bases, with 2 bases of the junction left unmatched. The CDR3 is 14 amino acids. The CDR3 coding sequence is TGCGCCAGCAGCCTCGGACAGGGCACCGGGGAGCTGTTTTTT. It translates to CASSLGQGTGELFF.

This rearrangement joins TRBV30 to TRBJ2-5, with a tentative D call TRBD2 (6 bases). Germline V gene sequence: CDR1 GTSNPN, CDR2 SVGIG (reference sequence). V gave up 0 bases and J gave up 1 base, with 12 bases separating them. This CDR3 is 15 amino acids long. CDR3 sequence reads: CAWSVGAGSQETQYF. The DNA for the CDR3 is TGTGCCTGGAGTGTAGGGGCGGGATCCCAAGAGACCCAGTACTTC. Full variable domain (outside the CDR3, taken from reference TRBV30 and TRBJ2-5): SQTIHQWPATLVQPVGSPLSLECTVEGTSNPNLYWYRQAAGRGLQLLFYSVGIGQISSEVPQNLSASRPQDRQFILSSKKLLLSDSGFYLCAWSVGAGSQETQYFGPGTRLLVL.

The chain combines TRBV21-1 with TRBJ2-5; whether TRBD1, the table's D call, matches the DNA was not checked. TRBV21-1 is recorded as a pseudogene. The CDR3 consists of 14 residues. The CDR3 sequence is CASSMPGGLETQYF. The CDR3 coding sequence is TGTGCCAGCAGCATGCCAGGGGGTCTGGAGACCCAGTACTTC.

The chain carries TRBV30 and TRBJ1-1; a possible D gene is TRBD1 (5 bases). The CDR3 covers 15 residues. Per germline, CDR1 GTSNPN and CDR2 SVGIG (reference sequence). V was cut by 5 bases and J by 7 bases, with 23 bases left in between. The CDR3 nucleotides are TGTGCCTGGGACCCAGGGAATAGAGGTTTGATTGAAGCTTTCTTT. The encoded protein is CAWDPGNRGLIEAFF.

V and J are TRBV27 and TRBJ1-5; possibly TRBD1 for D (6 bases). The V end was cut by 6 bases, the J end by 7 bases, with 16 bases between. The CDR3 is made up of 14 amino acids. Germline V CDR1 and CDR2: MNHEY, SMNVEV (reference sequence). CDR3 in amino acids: CASSYTGLGQPQHF. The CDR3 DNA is TGTGCCAGCAGCTATACAGGGCTGGGCCAGCCCCAGCATTTT.

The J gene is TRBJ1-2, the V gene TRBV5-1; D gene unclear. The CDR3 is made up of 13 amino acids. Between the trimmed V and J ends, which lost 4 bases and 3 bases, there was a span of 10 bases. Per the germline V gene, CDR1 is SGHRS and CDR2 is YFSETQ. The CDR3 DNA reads TGCGCCAGCAGCATTTCGGGCGACTATGGCTACACCTTC. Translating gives CASSISGDYGYTF.

CDR3 region: CASSPPGGTSPLDTQYF. CDR3 DNA sequence: TGTGCCAGCTCACCACCGGGCGGGACTAGCCCATTAGATACGCAGTATTTT. This chain joins TRBV18 and TRBJ2-3; TRBD2 matches 9 bases. Germline V gene sequence: CDR1 KGHSH, CDR2 LQKENI. The CDR3 runs to 17 residues. J lost 5 bases, V lost 0 bases, and 9 bases had no gene match.

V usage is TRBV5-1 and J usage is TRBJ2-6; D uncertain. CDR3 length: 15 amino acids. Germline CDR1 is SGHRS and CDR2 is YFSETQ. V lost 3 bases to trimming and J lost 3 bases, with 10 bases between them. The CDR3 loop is CASSSSLLGANVLTF. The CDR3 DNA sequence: TGCGCCAGCAGCTCGAGTCTCCTTGGGGCCAACGTCCTGACTTTC.

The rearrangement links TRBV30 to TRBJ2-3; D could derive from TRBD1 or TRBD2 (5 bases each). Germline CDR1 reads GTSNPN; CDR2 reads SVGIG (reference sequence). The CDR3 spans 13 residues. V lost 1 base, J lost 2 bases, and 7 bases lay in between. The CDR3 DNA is TGTGCCTGGAGTGCGGGGACCACAGATACGCAGTATTTT. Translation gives CAWSAGTTDTQYF.

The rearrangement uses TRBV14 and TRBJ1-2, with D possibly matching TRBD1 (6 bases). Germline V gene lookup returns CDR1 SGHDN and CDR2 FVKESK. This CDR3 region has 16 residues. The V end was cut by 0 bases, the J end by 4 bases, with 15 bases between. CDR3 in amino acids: CASSQDHGQISYGYTF. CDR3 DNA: TGTGCCAGCAGCCAAGATCACGGACAGATTAGCTATGGCTACACCTTC.

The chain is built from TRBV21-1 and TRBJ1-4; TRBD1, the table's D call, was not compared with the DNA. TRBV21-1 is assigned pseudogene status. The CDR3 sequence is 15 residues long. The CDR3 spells CASLENGRGNEKLFF. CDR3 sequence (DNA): TGTGCCAGCCTAGAGAACGGCAGGGGTAATGAAAAACTGTTTTTT.

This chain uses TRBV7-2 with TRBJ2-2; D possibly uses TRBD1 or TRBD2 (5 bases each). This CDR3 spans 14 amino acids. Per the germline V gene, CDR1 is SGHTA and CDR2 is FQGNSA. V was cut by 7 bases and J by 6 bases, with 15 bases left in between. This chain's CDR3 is CASTGAGVPGELFF. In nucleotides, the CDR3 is TGTGCCAGCACCGGGGCTGGGGTACCCGGGGAGCTGTTTTTT.

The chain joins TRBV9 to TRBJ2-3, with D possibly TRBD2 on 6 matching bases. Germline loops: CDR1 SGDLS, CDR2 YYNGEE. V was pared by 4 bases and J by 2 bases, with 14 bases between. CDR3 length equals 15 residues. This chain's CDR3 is CASSYREPYTDTQYF. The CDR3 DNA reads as TGTGCCAGCAGCTACCGGGAGCCCTACACAGATACGCAGTATTTT. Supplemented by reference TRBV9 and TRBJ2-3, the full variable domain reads DSGVTQTPKHLITATGQRVTLRCSPRSGDLSVYWYQQSLDQGLQFLIQYYNGEERAKGNILERFSAQQFPDLHSELNLSSLELGDSALYFCASSYREPYTDTQYFGPGTRLTVL.

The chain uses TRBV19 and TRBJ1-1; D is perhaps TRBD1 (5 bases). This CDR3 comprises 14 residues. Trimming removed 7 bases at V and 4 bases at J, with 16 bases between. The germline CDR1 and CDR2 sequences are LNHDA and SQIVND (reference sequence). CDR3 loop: CASNRGGESTEAFF. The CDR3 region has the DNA TGTGCCAGTAATCGGGGGGGTGAGAGCACTGAAGCTTTCTTT.